Following are 32 T cell receptor beta chains from one sample sequenced in a study of T cells in Graves' hyperthyroidism and ophthalmopathy. Amplified TCR beta CDR3 regions derived from RNA transcripts. The TCR CDR3 was amplified in a first-round RT-PCR using the HTBI primer set. MiXCR, applied by TCRdb to the multiplex PCR reads, yields one record per CDR3 protein. The repertoire has almost 250,000 distinct CDR3 sequences, roughly a quarter of them found once; the top ten carry roughly 32%. The sample taken for sequencing was blood. These receptors all stem from a woman between 35 and 50 years old with Graves' ophthalmopathy.

This clonotype showed up many times. This chain connects TRBV12-3 or TRBV12-4 to TRBJ2-7; no definite D call. The CDR3 length is 13 residues. V was shortened by 2 bases and J by 2 bases, with 7 bases between the two germline ends. In nucleotides, the CDR3 is TGTGCCAGCAGTTTATTGCAGACCTACGAGCAGTACTTC. This translates into CASSLLQTYEQYF.

The table lists this clonotype with many counts. V is TRBV12-3 or TRBV12-4 and J is TRBJ2-6, with D tentatively TRBD1 or TRBD2 (5 bases each). The CDR3 totals 15 residues. Trimming stripped 4 bases from V and 3 bases from J, with 10 bases between. The CDR3 DNA reads as TGTGCCAGCAGTTCTGGGGGTAGTGGGGCCAACGTCCTGACTTTC. It specifies CASSSGGSGANVLTF.

This clonotype showed up many times. The CDR3 coding sequence is TGTGCCAGCAGCTTGGCGACAGCGATTTTTTCCCAAGAGACCCAGTACTTC. As protein: CASSLATAIFSQETQYF. This rearrangement joins TRBV5-8 to TRBJ2-5, with a tentative D call TRBD1 (5 bases). This CDR3 comprises 17 residues. Germline V gene data show CDR1 as SGHTS and CDR2 as YDEGEE. The V end lost 0 bases, the J end lost 1 base, and 16 bases lay between the germline ends.

The rearrangement joins TRBV6-2 or TRBV6-3 to TRBJ1-1; D remains unclear. This CDR3 contains 13 residues. The V end lost 11 bases, the J end lost 1 base, and 14 bases lay between the germline ends. Germline V lookup: CDR1 MNHEY, CDR2 SVGEGT. Written as DNA, the CDR3 is TGTGCCTGGAGTGTACCAGAGAACACTGAAGCTTTCTTT. Translating it yields CAWSVPENTEAFF.

This clonotype appeared many times. This chain uses TRBV5-6 with TRBJ1-1; tentatively, D is TRBD1 (5 bases). V dropped 0 bases and J dropped 7 bases, with 13 bases sitting between them. CDR1 and CDR2 from the germline V gene are SGHDT and YYEEEE. This CDR3 is 14 amino acids long. The CDR3 DNA reads TGTGCCAGCAGCTTGGCGGGGGGTTTAATTGAAGCTTTCTTT. Protein product: CASSLAGGLIEAFF.

This clonotype was observed many times. The chain is built from TRBV6-2 or TRBV6-3 and TRBJ1-1, with D hard to call. V lost 6 bases and J lost 1, with 9 bases in between. Per germline, CDR1 MNHEY and CDR2 SVGEGT. CDR3 length: 13 residues. The CDR3 is CASRKTQNTEAFF. In DNA form, the CDR3 reads TGTGCCAGCAGAAAGACGCAGAACACTGAAGCTTTCTTT.

This clonotype was seen many times. V usage is TRBV4-1 and J usage is TRBJ1-5, with D maybe TRBD1 (6 bases). Germline CDR1 reads MGHRA; CDR2 reads YSYEKL. V lost 0 bases and J 2 bases, leaving 11 bases between the germline ends. The CDR3 consists of 16 residues. CDR3 nucleotide sequence: TGCGCCAGCAGCCAAGATTGGGCAGGGGGCAATCAGCCCCAGCATTTT. Its protein product is CASSQDWAGGNQPQHF.

This clonotype was seen many times. The rearrangement links TRBV12-3 or TRBV12-4 to TRBJ1-5; the D is unclear. The CDR3 is 15 amino acids. Trimming cost V 7 bases and J 0 bases, with 13 bases left between them. The CDR3 loop reads CASNPGDYSNQPQHF. DNA of the CDR3: TGTGCCAGCAACCCAGGAGACTATAGCAATCAGCCCCAGCATTTT.

This clonotype appeared a single time. The chain recombines TRBV7-9 with TRBJ2-7, with D possibly matching TRBD2 (5 bases). The CDR3 loop spans 14 amino acids. Trimming shortened V by 5 bases and J by 3 bases, and 14 bases separated the two germline ends. CDR1 is SEHNR, CDR2 FQNEAQ, per germline (reference sequence). As DNA, the CDR3 is TGTGCCAGCAGCCCTACGGAGCGGCGCTACGAGCAGTACTTC. Translation: CASSPTERRYEQYF.

The table lists this clonotype with many counts. The chain is built from TRBV6-2 or TRBV6-3 and TRBJ2-7; perhaps TRBD2 as D (6 bases). Trimming removed 4 bases from V and 3 bases from J, with 16 bases in between. The CDR3 extends over 15 amino acids. Germline lookup yields CDR1 MNHEY and CDR2 SVGEGT. CDR3 nucleotide sequence: TGTGCCAGCAGTTCCGTACTCCAGACTAGCTACGAGCAGTACTTC. Translated, it gives CASSSVLQTSYEQYF.

This clonotype showed up many times. The genes are TRBV9 and TRBJ1-2, with 8 bases fitting TRBD1. The CDR3 consists of 14 residues. V shed 4 bases, J shed 6 bases, and the junction held 8 bases outside the gene matches. Per the germline V gene, CDR1 is SGDLS and CDR2 is YYNGEE. In DNA, the CDR3 is TGTGCCAGCAGCATCCAGACAGGGGACCATGGCTACACCTTC. It encodes CASSIQTGDHGYTF.

This clonotype was recorded many times. The CDR3 region has the DNA TGTGCCAGCAGTTGGGACAGGGCGACCGAGCAGTACTTC. This sequence encodes CASSWDRATEQYF. This rearrangement joins TRBV6-5 to TRBJ2-7; 9 bases line up with TRBD1. The germline CDR1 and CDR2 sequences are MNHEY and SVGAGI. V was clipped by 4 bases and J by 6 bases; unmatched bases: 4. There are 13 residues in the CDR3.

In its sample, this clonotype was seen many times. J is TRBJ1-2 and V is TRBV3-1, with D maybe TRBD1 (6 bases). CDR3 size: 16 residues. Germline assignment: CDR1 LGHDT and CDR2 YNNKEL (reference sequence). Deletions cut 2 bases from V and 2 bases from J, with 15 bases between. The chain's CDR3 is CASSQRSPTGNYGYTF. CDR3 in DNA: TGTGCCAGCAGCCAAAGATCACCCACAGGGAACTATGGCTACACCTTC.

This clonotype showed up many times. V gene TRBV6-4 combines with J gene TRBJ1-1; D is uncertain. Looked up from germline, CDR1 is MRHNA and CDR2 is SNTAGT. The CDR3 length is 14 residues. V lost 4 bases and J lost 1, with 10 bases in between. The CDR3 DNA reads as TGTGCCAGCAGTGCTGGTTGGGGGAACACTGAAGCTTTCTTT. It encodes CASSAGWGNTEAFF.

The gene calls are TRBV6-1 and TRBJ2-7, with 8 bases matching TRBD2. The CDR3 sequence is 14 residues long. V lost 7 bases to trimming and J lost 7 bases; unmatched junction nucleotides: 12. Per the germline V gene, CDR1 is MNHNS and CDR2 is SASEGT. The CDR3 coding sequence is TGTGCCAGCACATCTACCGGGAGGGCGTGGGAGCAGTACTTC. Translated: CASTSTGRAWEQYF.

The sample holds many counts of this clonotype. Written as DNA, the CDR3 is TGTGCCAGCAGTCCGCGACCGTATGACGGTAATTCACCCCTCCACTTT. This codes for CASSPRPYDGNSPLHF. V is TRBV27 and J is TRBJ1-6; no firm D call. The V end was cut by 5 bases, the J end by 6 bases, with 17 bases between. The CDR3 runs to 16 residues. Per the germline V gene, CDR1 is MNHEY and CDR2 is SMNVEV (reference sequence).

This clonotype appeared many times. V gene TRBV12-3 or TRBV12-4 combines with J gene TRBJ2-2, with unresolved D. Trimming took off 1 base at V and 4 bases at J, with 7 bases between the two ends. CDR3 length equals 14 residues. The chain's CDR3 is CASSLGFSTGELFF. The CDR3 DNA sequence: TGTGCCAGCAGTTTAGGGTTCAGCACCGGGGAGCTGTTTTTT.

In its sample, this clonotype was seen many times. The chain is built from TRBV28 and TRBJ2-3, with D possibly matching TRBD2 (5 bases). V gave up 7 bases and J gave up 0 bases, with 14 bases separating them. Germline V CDR1 and CDR2: MDHEN, SYDVKM. CDR3 length: 15 amino acids. CDR3 in DNA: TGTGCCAGCACCAAACTAGGTTTTAGCACAGATACGCAGTATTTT. Protein product: CASTKLGFSTDTQYF.

This clonotype was observed at least ten times. The chain has TRBV6-5 and TRBJ2-4, with D uncertain. Germline V lookup: CDR1 MNHEY, CDR2 SVGAGI. This CDR3 region has 17 residues. Trimming pared 2 bases from V and 0 bases from J, leaving 14 bases between. CDR3 coding DNA: TGTGCCAGCAGTTACGGAGTCGGTCACTTAGCCAAAAACATTCAGTACTTC. Residues: CASSYGVGHLAKNIQYF.

This clonotype was observed at least ten times. This rearrangement joins TRBV30 to TRBJ2-7, with 7 bases aligning to TRBD1. Germline values: CDR1 GTSNPN, CDR2 SVGIG (reference sequence). Trimming cost V 1 base and J 3 bases; bases outside gene matches: 9. The CDR3 consists of 15 residues. CDR3 DNA sequence: TGTGCCTGGAGTGCGGAGGACAGGCCTCTCTACGAGCAGTACTTC. Amino acids: CAWSAEDRPLYEQYF.

This clonotype was seen ten or more times. The chain is built from TRBV11-2 and TRBJ1-2; D is undetermined. The CDR3 extends over 15 amino acids. CDR1 and CDR2 (germline): SGHAT, FQNNGV. V shed 1 base and J shed 0 bases, with 9 bases lying between them. The DNA of the CDR3 is TGTGCCAGCAGCTTAGGCGGACCGACTAACTATGGCTACACCTTC. Translating gives CASSLGGPTNYGYTF.

The V gene is TRBV6-2 or TRBV6-3, the J gene TRBJ2-7; 7 bases agree with TRBD1. CDR3 length equals 15 residues. CDR1 and CDR2 (germline): MNHEY, SVGEGT. V trimming: 6 bases; J trimming: 5 bases; junction bases outside the gene matches: 13. CDR3 in DNA: TGTGCCAGCAGCTTCATCGGGACAGCCCCTGACGAGCAGTACTTC. This codes for CASSFIGTAPDEQYF.

At least ten counts were recorded for this clonotype. The V call is TRBV6-5, the J call TRBJ2-7; 12 nucleotides agree with TRBD1. Per germline, CDR1 MNHEY and CDR2 SVGAGI. This CDR3 comprises 14 residues. Losses at the gene ends were 5 bases for V and 7 bases for J; bases not matched to a gene: 6. CDR3 region: CASSRGQGAREQYF. The CDR3 region has the DNA TGTGCCAGCAGTCGGGGACAGGGGGCGAGGGAGCAGTACTTC.

This clonotype has at least ten counts. V gene TRBV28 combines with J gene TRBJ2-7, with 7 bases fitting TRBD2. V shed 2 bases and J 7 bases; nucleotides not matched to a gene: 5. The CDR3 is made up of 13 amino acids. Per the germline V gene, CDR1 is MDHEN and CDR2 is SYDVKM. The CDR3: CASSLGGSREQYF. The CDR3 nucleotides are TGTGCCAGCAGTTTAGGCGGGAGTCGGGAGCAGTACTTC.

This clonotype showed up many times. The chain employs TRBV6-1 and TRBJ1-3, with D possibly being TRBD1 (5 bases). Looked up from germline, CDR1 is MNHNS and CDR2 is SASEGT. This CDR3 spans 13 amino acids. Trimming cost V 1 base and J 4 bases, with 5 bases left between them. CDR3 nucleotides: TGTGCCAGCAGTGAAGACAGGGGAAACACCATATATTTT. Protein: CASSEDRGNTIYF.

At least ten counts were recorded for this clonotype. The V and J genes are TRBV28 and TRBJ2-5; D is possibly TRBD2 (7 bases). V dropped 5 bases and J dropped 1 base, with 17 bases sitting between them. This CDR3 has 16 residues. CDR1 MDHEN and CDR2 SYDVKM come from the germline V gene. The CDR3 loop is CASSPPTGGTQETQYF. CDR3 in DNA: TGTGCCAGCAGTCCGCCGACGGGGGGCACCCAAGAGACCCAGTACTTC. Variable domain in full (rest from reference TRBV28 and TRBJ2-5): DVKVTQSSRYLVKRTGEKVFLECVQDMDHENMFWYRQDPGLGLRLIYFSYDVKMKEKGDIPEGYSVSREKKERFSLILESASTNQTSMYLCASSPPTGGTQETQYFGPGTRLLVL.

This clonotype was detected many times. The gene calls are TRBV18 and TRBJ2-2; D is unclear. V lost 3 bases and J lost 5, with 13 bases in between. The length of the CDR3 is 15 residues. CDR1 and CDR2 (germline): KGHSH, LQKENI. CDR3 sequence: CASSPTPTQTGELFF. DNA of the CDR3: TGTGCCAGCTCACCCACACCGACCCAGACCGGGGAGCTGTTTTTT.

This clonotype was seen at least ten times. V is TRBV28 and J is TRBJ1-2; D uncertain. This CDR3 region has 11 residues. Germline CDR1 and CDR2: MDHEN and SYDVKM. Trimming pared 5 bases from V and 8 bases from J, leaving 9 bases between. The CDR3 is CASSRTGGYTF. DNA of the CDR3: TGTGCCAGCAGTCGGACTGGCGGCTACACCTTC.

This clonotype came up many times. This chain uses TRBV6-5 with TRBJ2-7, with TRBD2 matching over 8 bases. Trimming cost V 0 bases and J 2 bases; bases outside gene matches: 3. Germline loops: CDR1 MNHEY, CDR2 SVGAGI. The CDR3 totals 15 residues. In DNA form, the CDR3 reads TGTGCCAGCAGTTACTCGATGCGGGGGGCCTACGAGCAGTACTTC. It yields the protein CASSYSMRGAYEQYF.

There are many counts of this clonotype. The V gene is TRBV27, the J gene TRBJ2-7; D remains unclear. The CDR3 length is 11 residues. Germline V gives CDR1 MNHEY, CDR2 SMNVEV (reference sequence). V was pared by 6 bases and J by 3 bases, with 6 bases between. The DNA for the CDR3 is TGTGCCAGCAGGAACAACTACGAGCAGTACTTC. As protein: CASRNNYEQYF.

This clonotype occurred many times. The rearrangement uses TRBV19 and TRBJ2-2; possibly TRBD2 for D (5 bases). Germline CDR1 is LNHDA and CDR2 is SQIVND (reference sequence). Trimming took 0 bases from V and 1 from J, leaving 9 bases between them. The CDR3 totals 16 residues. The CDR3 DNA sequence: TGTGCCAGTAGTATAGAAACGGAGGAGAACACCGGGGAGCTGTTTTTT. It encodes CASSIETEENTGELFF.

This clonotype was observed many times. V and J are TRBV24-1 and TRBJ2-7, with 7 nucleotides matching TRBD2. This CDR3 is 15 amino acids long. V trimming: 1 base; J trimming: 5 bases; junction bases outside the gene matches: 7. From germline, CDR1 is KGHDR and CDR2 SFDVKD. The CDR3 protein is CATSDFVAGKNEQYF. CDR3 DNA sequence: TGTGCCACCAGTGATTTTGTAGCGGGTAAGAACGAGCAGTACTTC.